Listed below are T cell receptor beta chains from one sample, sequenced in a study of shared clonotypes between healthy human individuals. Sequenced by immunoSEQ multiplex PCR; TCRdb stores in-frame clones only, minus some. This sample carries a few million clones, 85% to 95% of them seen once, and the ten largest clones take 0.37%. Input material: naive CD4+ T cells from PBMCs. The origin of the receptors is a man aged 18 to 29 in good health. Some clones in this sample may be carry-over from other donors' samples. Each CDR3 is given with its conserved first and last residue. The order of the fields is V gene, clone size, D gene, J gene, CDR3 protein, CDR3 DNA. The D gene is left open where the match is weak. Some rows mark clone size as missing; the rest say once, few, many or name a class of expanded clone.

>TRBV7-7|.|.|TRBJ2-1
CASSAGTQTHYNEQFF
TGTGCCAGCAGCGCCGGGACACAAACGCACTACAATGAGCAGTTCTTC
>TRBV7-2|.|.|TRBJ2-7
CASSRDSRYEQYF
TGTGCCAGCAGCCGGGACTCCCGCTACGAGCAGTACTTC
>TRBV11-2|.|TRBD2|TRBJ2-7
CASSETSHSYEQYF
TGTGCCAGCAGTGAGACTAGCCACTCCTACGAGCAGTACTTC
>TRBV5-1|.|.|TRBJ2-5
CASSLVSVRGETQYF
TGCGCCAGCAGCTTGGTATCTGTCCGGGGCGAGACCCAGTACTTC
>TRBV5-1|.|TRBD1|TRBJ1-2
CASSRDRGAGYTF
TGCGCCAGCAGCCGGGACAGGGGGGCTGGCTACACCTTC
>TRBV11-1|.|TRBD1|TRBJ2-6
CASSRRTGDRGSGANVLTF
TGTGCCAGCAGTCGACGGACCGGGGACAGGGGCTCTGGGGCCAACGTCCTGACTTTC
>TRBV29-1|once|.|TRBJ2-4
CSAQKEGLAKNIQYF
TGCAGCGCTCAGAAGGAGGGACTAGCCAAAAACATTCAGTACTTC
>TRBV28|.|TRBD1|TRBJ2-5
CASSLRGSETQYF
TGTGCCAGCAGTCTCAGGGGGTCCGAGACCCAGTACTTC
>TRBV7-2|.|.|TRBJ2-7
CASSLVAGIYEQYF
TGTGCCAGCAGCTTAGTGGCAGGCATCTACGAGCAGTACTTC
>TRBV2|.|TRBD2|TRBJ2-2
CASRATAGGVSGELFF
TGTGCCAGCAGAGCTACAGCGGGAGGGGTTTCCGGGGAGCTGTTTTTT
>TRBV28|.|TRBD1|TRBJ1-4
CASSLSRGRNEKLFF
TGTGCCAGCAGTTTATCCAGGGGGCGCAATGAAAAACTGTTTTTT
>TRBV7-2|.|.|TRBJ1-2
CASRDGGSNYGYTF
TGTGCCAGCCGCGATGGAGGCTCTAACTATGGCTACACCTTC
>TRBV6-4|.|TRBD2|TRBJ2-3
CASSASGYTDTQYF
TGTGCCAGCAGTGCTAGCGGTTACACAGATACGCAGTATTTT
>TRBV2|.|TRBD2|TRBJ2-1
CASSISSGSPGEQFF
TGTGCCAGCAGTATATCTAGCGGGAGTCCGGGTGAGCAGTTCTTC
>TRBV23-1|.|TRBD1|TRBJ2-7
CASSPRGQGARDYVEQYF
TGCGCCAGCAGTCCCCGAGGACAGGGGGCTAGAGACTACGTGGAGCAGTACTTC
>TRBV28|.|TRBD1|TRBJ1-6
CASSVVGTASPLHF
TGTGCCAGCAGTGTGGTCGGGACAGCTTCACCCCTCCACTTT
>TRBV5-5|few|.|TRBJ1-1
CASSLQNTEAFF
TGTGCCAGCAGCTTGCAGAACACTGAAGCTTTCTTT
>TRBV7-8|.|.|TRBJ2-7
CASSFTFRDYEQYF
TGTGCCAGCAGCTTTACCTTCCGAGACTACGAGCAGTACTTC
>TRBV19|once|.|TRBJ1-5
CASREFSNQPQHF
TGTGCCAGTAGGGAGTTTAGCAATCAGCCCCAGCATTTT
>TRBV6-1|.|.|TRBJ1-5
CASSDLSLSNQPQHF
TGTGCCAGCAGTGATTTGAGTCTGAGCAATCAGCCCCAGCATTTT
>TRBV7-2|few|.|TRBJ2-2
CASSLDQGELFF
TGTGCCAGCAGCTTAGATCAAGGCGAGCTGTTTTTT
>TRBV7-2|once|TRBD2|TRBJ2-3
CASSLVGTSGSTDTQYF
TGTGCCAGCAGCTTAGTCGGGACTAGCGGGAGCACAGATACGCAGTATTTT
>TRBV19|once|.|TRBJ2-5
CASSSRGQETQYF
TGTGCCAGTAGTAGCAGGGGACAAGAGACCCAGTACTTC
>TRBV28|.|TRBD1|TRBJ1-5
CASSLGTGNQPQHF
TGTGCCAGCAGTTTAGGGACAGGGAATCAGCCCCAGCATTTT
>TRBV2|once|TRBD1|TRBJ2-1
CASSSRDRYNEQFF
TGTGCCAGCAGCTCCCGGGACAGGTACAATGAGCAGTTCTTC
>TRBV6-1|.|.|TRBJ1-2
CASSEGGGGYGYTF
TGTGCCAGCAGTGAAGGCGGGGGCGGTTATGGCTACACCTTC
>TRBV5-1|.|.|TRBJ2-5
CASSLGGWETQYF
TGCGCCAGCAGCTTGGGAGGTTGGGAGACCCAGTACTTC
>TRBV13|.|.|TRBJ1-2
CASSLGLGGYTF
TGTGCCAGCAGCTTAGGCCTAGGTGGCTACACCTTC
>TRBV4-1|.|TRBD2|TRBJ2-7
CASSQAEVGLAGGPGGYEQYF
TGCGCCAGCAGCCAAGCGGAAGTGGGACTAGCGGGAGGGCCTGGGGGGTACGAGCAGTACTTC
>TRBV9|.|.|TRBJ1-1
CASSPRGGSMNTEAFF
TGTGCCAGCAGCCCCCGCGGAGGGAGTATGAACACTGAAGCTTTCTTT
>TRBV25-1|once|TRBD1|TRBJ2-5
CASSGQEGETQYF
TGTGCCAGCAGCGGACAGGAAGGTGAGACCCAGTACTTC